This passage covers 2 T cell receptor beta chains from one sample sequenced in a study of quantifying T cell responses using KT2 cells. Study overall: TCR alpha and beta constant-region primers primed reverse transcription of RNA.

An oligo carrying a UMI was ligated to the cDNA 3' end. An equimolar mix of RC1.1 and RC1.2 primed the beta chain across TRBC1 and TRBC2. Via MiXCR, TCRdb re-called the UMI-ligation and nested PCR reads, giving one row per CDR3 protein. The sample contains around 56,000 distinct CDR3 sequences, 9% to 15% of which appear only once. Sequencing was performed on PBMCs spiked with cells of the T cell clone KT2. Receptors were obtained from a human donor.

The J gene is TRBJ2-5, the V gene TRBV6-5, with D possibly being TRBD1 (6 bases). This CDR3 is built from 14 residues. The V end was cut by 2 bases, the J end by 2 bases, with 9 bases between. Germline V gives CDR1 MNHEY, CDR2 SVGAGI. The chain's CDR3 is CASSYGRGQETQYF. As DNA, the CDR3 is TGTGCCAGCAGTTACGGTAGGGGGCAAGAGACCCAGTACTTC.

This clonotype was observed a handful of times. This chain connects TRBV27 to TRBJ1-2; TRBD1 aligns across 8 bases. Trimming at V came to 4 bases and at J to 8 bases, leaving 9 bases not matched to a gene. Germline CDR1 MNHEY, CDR2 SMNVEV (reference sequence). The CDR3 totals 14 residues. The CDR3 sequence is CASSSWTGMEGYTF. DNA for the CDR3: TGTGCCAGCAGTTCGTGGACAGGGATGGAAGGCTACACCTTC.